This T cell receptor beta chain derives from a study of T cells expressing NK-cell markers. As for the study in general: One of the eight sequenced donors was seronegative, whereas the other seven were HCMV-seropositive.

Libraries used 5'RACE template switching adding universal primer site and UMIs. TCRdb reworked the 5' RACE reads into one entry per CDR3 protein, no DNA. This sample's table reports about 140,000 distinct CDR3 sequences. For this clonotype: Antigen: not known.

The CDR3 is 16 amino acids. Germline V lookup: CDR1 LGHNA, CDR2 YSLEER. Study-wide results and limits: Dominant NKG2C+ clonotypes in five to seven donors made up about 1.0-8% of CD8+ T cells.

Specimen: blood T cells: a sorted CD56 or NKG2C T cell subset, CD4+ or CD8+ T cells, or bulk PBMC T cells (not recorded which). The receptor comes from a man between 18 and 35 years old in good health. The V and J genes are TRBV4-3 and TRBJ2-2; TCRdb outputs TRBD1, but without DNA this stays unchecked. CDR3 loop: CASSSVGGRRIGELFF.